Listed below are T cell receptor beta chains from one sample, sequenced in a study of blood T cell repertoires in COVID-19. Profiled with immunoSEQ multiplex PCR; TCRdb holds only in-frame clones, not every one. The table lists over 300,000 clones, approximately 90% of them singletons. Sequencing used PBMCs or T cells enriched from blood (not recorded which). Source of these receptors: a woman between 25 and 40 years old with acute COVID-19. Both conserved end residues are part of each CDR3. The D gene is left open where the match is weak. A clone size is listed for some rows: how often the clone was seen (once, few, many), or a class if it is expanded.

TRBD1,TRBJ1-3,few,TRBV4-1,TGCGCCAGCAGCGGGGACAGGGGATCTGGAAACACCATATATTTT,CASSGDRGSGNTIYF
.,TRBJ1-1,.,TRBV7-2,TGTGCCAGCAGCTTAGCCCCTTTAAGCCGGGGCGGCGGGGAAGTAGCTTTCTTT,CASSLAPLSRGGGEVAFF
.,TRBJ1-5,.,TRBV5-8,TGTGCCAGCAGCCAGTTGGGGGGGGCCGGTCAGCCCCAGCATTTT,CASSQLGGAGQPQHF
.,TRBJ1-5,.,TRBV7-8,TGTGCCAGCACCGTGTACCCCAGGGCTAACAATCAGCCCCAGCATTTT,CASTVYPRANNQPQHF
.,TRBJ1-1,few,TRBV7-3,TGTGCCAGCAGCTTAAGGGCAGGGCCCGGGACTGAAGCTTTCTTT,CASSLRAGPGTEAFF
TRBD1,TRBJ1-2,.,TRBV5-1,TGCGCCAGCAGCCCTAGGACAGGGGTCGGCTACACCTTC,CASSPRTGVGYTF
.,TRBJ2-3,.,TRBV7-2,TGTGCCAGCCAAAGGGGGGGGGCCACAGATACGCAGTATTTT,CASQRGGATDTQYF
TRBD1,TRBJ1-2,.,TRBV9,TGTGCCAGCAGCTTTACAGGGGACCTGTATGGCTACACCTTC,CASSFTGDLYGYTF
TRBD1,TRBJ2-4,.,TRBV6-6,TGTGCCAGCACCACAGGGGCGATAGCCAAAAACATTCAGTACTTC,CASTTGAIAKNIQYF
.,TRBJ1-4,.,TRBV28,TGTGCCAGCAGTTGGGAGACACCAACTAATGAAAAACTGTTTTTT,CASSWETPTNEKLFF
.,TRBJ1-6,.,TRBV21-1,TGTGCCAGCAGCAAGACAGGGGCGGCAAGTTCACCCCTCCACTTT,CASSKTGAASSPLHF
.,TRBJ2-3,.,TRBV7-6,TGTGCCAGCAGCTACGCCCAGGACTCGTTAACGGGCACAGATACGCAGTATTTT,CASSYAQDSLTGTDTQYF
.,TRBJ2-6,few,TRBV7-6,TGTGCCAGCAGCTTACGGGGTGGGGCCAACGTCCTGACTTTC,CASSLRGGANVLTF
.,TRBJ1-5,.,TRBV5-1,TGCGCCAGCAGCCCCGGAGGTTTCAATCAGCCCCAGCATTTT,CASSPGGFNQPQHF
.,TRBJ1-1,.,TRBV21-1,TGTGCCAGCAGCAAAAGGGACAGGGGGAAACGGGACACTGAAGCTTTCTTT,CASSKRDRGKRDTEAFF
TRBD1,TRBJ1-2,.,TRBV9,TGTGCCAGCAGCGCCTCCGGGACAGGGCTTCTTAACTATGGCTACACCTTC,CASSASGTGLLNYGYTF
TRBD2,TRBJ2-1,.,TRBV27,TGTGCCAGCAGTTTAGGGACAGCGGGGGGCAATGAGCAGTTCTTC,CASSLGTAGGNEQFF
.,TRBJ2-7,.,TRBV11-1,TGTGCCAGCAGCTTAGATGGGCTACCCCCCTACGAGCAGTACTTC,CASSLDGLPPYEQYF
.,TRBJ1-2,few,TRBV5-5,TGTGCCAGCAGCTCTTATATCAACTATGGCTACACCTTC,CASSSYINYGYTF
.,TRBJ2-3,.,TRBV7-6,TGTGCCAGCAGCTTAGGTGGGGAGAATACGCAGTATTTT,CASSLGGENTQYF
TRBD1,TRBJ1-5,.,TRBV9,TGTGCCAGCAGCCTACCAAAGGGACAGGAGGGCAATCAGCCCCAGCATTTT,CASSLPKGQEGNQPQHF
.,TRBJ1-3,.,TRBV4-1,TGCGCCAGCAGCCAAGATCCTAGCGCCTACTCTGGAAACACCATATATTTT,CASSQDPSAYSGNTIYF
TRBD1,TRBJ1-5,.,TRBV19,TGTGCCAGTAGTGCTCCCGGGACAGGGAGCAATCAGCCCCAGCATTTT,CASSAPGTGSNQPQHF
.,TRBJ2-2,.,TRBV10-2,TGCGCCAGCTTGGGCGGGGCCGGGGAGCTGTTTTTT,CASLGGAGELFF
.,TRBJ2-7,.,TRBV6-5,TGTGCCAGCAGTTACTCTTGGCAGGGTTACGAGCAGTACTTC,CASSYSWQGYEQYF
TRBD1,TRBJ1-5,.,TRBV6-2/TRBV6-3,TGTGCCAGCAGTTTCAGGGGGGATCAGCCCCAGCATTTT,CASSFRGDQPQHF
.,TRBJ1-4,.,TRBV19,TGTGCCAGTAGTATAGCGGGACTTAATGAAAAACTGTTTTTT,CASSIAGLNEKLFF
.,TRBJ1-2,.,TRBV5-1,TGCGCCAGCAGCTTAGACGGGTGGGACTTTAACTATGGCTACACCTTC,CASSLDGWDFNYGYTF
.,TRBJ2-1,.,TRBV18,TGTGCCAGCTCACCACTTATGGCAGTCCAGGGCGGCAATGAGCAGTTCTTC,CASSPLMAVQGGNEQFF
.,TRBJ2-7,.,TRBV7-9,TGTGCCAGCAGCTTAGGGTCAGGTTGGGTCAACGAGCAGTACTTC,CASSLGSGWVNEQYF
.,TRBJ1-5,.,TRBV6-5,TGTGCCAGCAGTTCGTTAGGCAATCAGCCCCAGCATTTT,CASSSLGNQPQHF
TRBD1,TRBJ1-5,.,TRBV2,TGTGCCAGCAGTGAAGACAGGGGTAGGAATCAGCCCCAGCATTTT,CASSEDRGRNQPQHF
.,TRBJ2-7,.,TRBV7-3,TGTGCCAGCACCCTTATGAACGGAGGCCCCTACGAGCAGTACTTC,CASTLMNGGPYEQYF
.,TRBJ1-2,few,TRBV7-9,TGTGCCAGCAGCTTAGACCAGGATCCGGGGGGCTACACCTTC,CASSLDQDPGGYTF
TRBD2,TRBJ2-5,.,TRBV10-3,TGTGCCATCAGTGCGACTAGCGGATCCAAAGAGACCCAGTACTTC,CAISATSGSKETQYF
.,TRBJ2-1,.,TRBV30,TGTGCCTGGACCGCAGGGTACAATGAGCAGTTCTTC,CAWTAGYNEQFF
.,TRBJ2-7,.,TRBV7-2,TGTGCCAGCAGCTTACGGGGTTCCTACGAGCAGTACTTC,CASSLRGSYEQYF
TRBD1,TRBJ1-2,.,TRBV5-1,TGCGCCAGCAGCTGGACAGGGGCTAACTATGGCTACACCTTC,CASSWTGANYGYTF
TRBD2,TRBJ2-7,.,TRBV4-1,TGCGCCAGCAGCCAAGAGTGGGGGGGCGAGCAGTACTTC,CASSQEWGGEQYF
TRBD1,TRBJ1-1,.,TRBV10-3,TGTGCCATCAGCAGGGACAGCAACACTGAAGCTTTCTTT,CAISRDSNTEAFF
TRBD1,TRBJ1-6,.,TRBV6-1,TGTGCCAGCAGTGACAGGGGGAGACCACCCCTCCACTTT,CASSDRGRPPLHF
TRBD1,TRBJ1-2,few,TRBV29-1,TGCAGCGTTGATTCTCTTCCAGGGGGCGTTGGCTACACCTTC,CSVDSLPGGVGYTF
TRBD1,TRBJ1-2,.,TRBV6-5,TGTGCCAGCAGGACAGGGGGTAAAGGCTACACCTTC,CASRTGGKGYTF
TRBD2,TRBJ2-3,.,TRBV27,TGTGCCAGCAGTCCCAAGCGGGGGGCCACAGATACGCAGTATTTT,CASSPKRGATDTQYF
TRBD1,TRBJ2-1,.,TRBV9,TGTGCCAGCAGCGTCACAGGGGGTACCAACAATGAGCAGTTCTTC,CASSVTGGTNNEQFF
TRBD1,TRBJ2-7,.,TRBV27,TGTGCCAGCAGTCCAAAGTCCGGGACAGGGGGCTACGAGCAGTACTTC,CASSPKSGTGGYEQYF
.,TRBJ2-7,.,TRBV28,TGTGCCAGCAGTTTGGAGCCCCGGCGGCGGGCCAGCAGAGAGTACTTC,CASSLEPRRRASREYF
TRBD2,TRBJ2-2,few,TRBV3-1/TRBV3-2,TGTGCCAGCAGCCTTCCGACTAGCACAGCGAACACCGGGGAGCTGTTTTTT,CASSLPTSTANTGELFF
.,TRBJ2-1,.,TRBV29-1,TGCAGCGTTGCAGGGATCCTCAATGAGCAGTTCTTC,CSVAGILNEQFF
TRBD2,TRBJ2-1,.,TRBV5-1,TGCGCCAGCAGCTTGGCCCCGCTAGCGGGGCTGAGCTCCTACAATGAGCAGTTCTTC,CASSLAPLAGLSSYNEQFF
TRBD2,TRBJ2-1,.,TRBV27,TGTGCCAGCATTTCTAAGCGGGGCGGCGGCAATGAGCAGTTCTTC,CASISKRGGGNEQFF